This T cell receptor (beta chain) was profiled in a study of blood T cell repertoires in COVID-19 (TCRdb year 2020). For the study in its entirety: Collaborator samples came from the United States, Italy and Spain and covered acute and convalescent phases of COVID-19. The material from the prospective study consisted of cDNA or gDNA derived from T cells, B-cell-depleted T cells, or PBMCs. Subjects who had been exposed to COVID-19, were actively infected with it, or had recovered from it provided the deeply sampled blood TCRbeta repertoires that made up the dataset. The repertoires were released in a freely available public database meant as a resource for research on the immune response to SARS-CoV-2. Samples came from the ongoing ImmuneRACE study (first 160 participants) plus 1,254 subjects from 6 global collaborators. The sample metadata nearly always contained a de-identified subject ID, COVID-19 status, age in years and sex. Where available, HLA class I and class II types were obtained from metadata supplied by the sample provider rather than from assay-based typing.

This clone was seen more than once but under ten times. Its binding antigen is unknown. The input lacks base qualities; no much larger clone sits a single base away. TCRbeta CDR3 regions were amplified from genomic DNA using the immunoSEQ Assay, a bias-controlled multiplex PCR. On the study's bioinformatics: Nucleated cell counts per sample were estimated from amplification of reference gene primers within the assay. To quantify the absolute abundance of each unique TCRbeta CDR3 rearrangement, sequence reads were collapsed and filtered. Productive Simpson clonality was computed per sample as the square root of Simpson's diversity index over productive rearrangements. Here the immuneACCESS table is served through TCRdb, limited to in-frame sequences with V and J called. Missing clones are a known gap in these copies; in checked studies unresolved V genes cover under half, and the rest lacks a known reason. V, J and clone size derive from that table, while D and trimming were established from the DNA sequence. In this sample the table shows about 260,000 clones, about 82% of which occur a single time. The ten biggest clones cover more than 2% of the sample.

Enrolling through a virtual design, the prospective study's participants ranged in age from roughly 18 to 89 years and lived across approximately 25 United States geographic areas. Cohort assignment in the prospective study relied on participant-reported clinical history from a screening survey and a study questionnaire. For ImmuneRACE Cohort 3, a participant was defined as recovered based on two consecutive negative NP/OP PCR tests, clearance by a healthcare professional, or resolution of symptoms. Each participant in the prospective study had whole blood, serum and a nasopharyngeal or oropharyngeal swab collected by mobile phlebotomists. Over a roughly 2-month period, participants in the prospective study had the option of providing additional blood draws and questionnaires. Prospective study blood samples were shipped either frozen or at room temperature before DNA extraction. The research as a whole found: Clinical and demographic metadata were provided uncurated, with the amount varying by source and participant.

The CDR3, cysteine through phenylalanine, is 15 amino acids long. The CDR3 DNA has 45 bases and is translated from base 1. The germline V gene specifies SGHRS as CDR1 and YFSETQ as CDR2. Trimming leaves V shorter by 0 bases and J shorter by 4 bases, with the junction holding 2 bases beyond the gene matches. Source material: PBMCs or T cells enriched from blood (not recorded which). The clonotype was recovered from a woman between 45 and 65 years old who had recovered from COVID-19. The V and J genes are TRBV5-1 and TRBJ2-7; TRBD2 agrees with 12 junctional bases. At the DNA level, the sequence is TGCGCCAGCAGCTTGGGACTAGCGGGAGTTTACGAGCAGTACTTC. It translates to CASSLGLAGVYEQYF.